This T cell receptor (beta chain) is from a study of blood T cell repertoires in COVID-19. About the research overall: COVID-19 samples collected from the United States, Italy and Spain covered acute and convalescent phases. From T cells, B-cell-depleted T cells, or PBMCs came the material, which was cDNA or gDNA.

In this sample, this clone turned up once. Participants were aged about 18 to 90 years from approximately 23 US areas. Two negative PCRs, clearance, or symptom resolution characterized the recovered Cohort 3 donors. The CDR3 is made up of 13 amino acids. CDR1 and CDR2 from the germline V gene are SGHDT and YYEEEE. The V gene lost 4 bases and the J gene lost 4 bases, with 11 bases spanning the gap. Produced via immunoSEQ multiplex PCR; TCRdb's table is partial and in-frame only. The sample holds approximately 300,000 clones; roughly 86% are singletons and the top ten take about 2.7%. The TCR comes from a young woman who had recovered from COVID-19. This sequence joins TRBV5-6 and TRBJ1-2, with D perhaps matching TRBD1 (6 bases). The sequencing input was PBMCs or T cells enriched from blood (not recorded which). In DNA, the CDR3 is TGTGCCAGCAGCCCTAAAGGGGGCTATGGCTACACCTTC. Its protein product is CASSPKGGYGYTF.